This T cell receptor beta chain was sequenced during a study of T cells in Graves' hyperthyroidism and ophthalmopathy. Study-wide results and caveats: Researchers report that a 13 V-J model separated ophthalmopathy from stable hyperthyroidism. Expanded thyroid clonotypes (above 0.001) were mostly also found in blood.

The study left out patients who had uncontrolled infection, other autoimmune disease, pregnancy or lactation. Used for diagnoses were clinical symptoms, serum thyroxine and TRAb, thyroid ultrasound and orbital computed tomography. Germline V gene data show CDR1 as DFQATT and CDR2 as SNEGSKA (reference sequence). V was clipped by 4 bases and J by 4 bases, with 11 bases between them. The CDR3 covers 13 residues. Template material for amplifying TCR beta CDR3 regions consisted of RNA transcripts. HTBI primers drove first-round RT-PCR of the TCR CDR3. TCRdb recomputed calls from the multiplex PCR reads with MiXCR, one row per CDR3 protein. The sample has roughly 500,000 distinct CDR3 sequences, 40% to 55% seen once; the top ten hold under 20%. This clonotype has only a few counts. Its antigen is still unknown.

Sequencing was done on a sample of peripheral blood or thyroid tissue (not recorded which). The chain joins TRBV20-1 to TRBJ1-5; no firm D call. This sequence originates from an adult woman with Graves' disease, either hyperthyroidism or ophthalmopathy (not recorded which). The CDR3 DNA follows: TGCAGTGCTATTGGTCTGGGGAATCAGCCCCAGCATTTT. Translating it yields CSAIGLGNQPQHF.